These T cell receptor beta chains were read from a single sample in a study of shared clonotypes between healthy human individuals. The repertoire was sequenced with immunoSEQ multiplex PCR; TCRdb's copy has only in-frame clones and lacks some. The table lists about 680,000 clones, just over 90% of them singletons. What was sequenced was naive CD8+ T cells sorted from blood. These receptors were obtained from a young man in good health. The CDR3 runs from the conserved cysteine through the conserved F or W. Fields, in order: J gene, V gene, clone size, D gene, CDR3 protein, CDR3 DNA. A D gene is named only where the DNA matches it firmly. Clone size is stated in some rows and not others, as once, few, many or a class when expanded.

TRBJ2-7 TRBV4-1 NA NA CASSLGGGVYEQYF TGCGCCAGCAGCCTCGGGGGCGGCGTCTACGAGCAGTACTTC
TRBJ2-7 TRBV7-9 few NA CASTLIEQYF TGTGCCAGCACCTTAATCGAGCAGTACTTC
TRBJ2-7 TRBV13 NA NA CASSPSATLGNEQYF TGTGCCAGCAGCCCTTCGGCCACCTTAGGGAACGAGCAGTACTTC
TRBJ2-1 TRBV25-1 NA TRBD1 CASSEFGQGANNEQFF TGTGCCAGCAGTGAATTCGGACAGGGGGCTAACAATGAGCAGTTCTTC
TRBJ2-7 TRBV29-1 NA NA CSFRTGISYEQYF TGCAGCTTCCGAACCGGGATCTCCTACGAGCAGTACTTC
TRBJ1-2 TRBV29-1 few NA CSVGQERDGYTF TGCAGCGTTGGGCAGGAGAGAGATGGCTACACCTTC
TRBJ1-6 TRBV2 NA NA CASSEVASNSPLHF TGTGCCAGCAGTGAAGTGGCCTCTAATTCACCCCTCCACTTT
TRBJ2-1 TRBV19 NA TRBD2 CASSGGLAEYNEQFF TGTGCCAGTAGTGGAGGACTAGCGGAGTACAATGAGCAGTTCTTC
TRBJ2-3 TRBV28 NA NA CASSLSRRGGTQYF TGTGCCAGCAGTTTGTCTCGTCGTGGGGGTACGCAGTATTTT
TRBJ2-7 TRBV20-1 NA NA CSAPGLYEQYF TGCAGTGCGCCGGGGCTCTACGAGCAGTACTTC
TRBJ2-5 TRBV25-1 NA TRBD1 CASSESPTGGFQETQYF TGTGCCAGCAGTGAATCCCCCACAGGGGGCTTCCAAGAGACCCAGTACTTC
TRBJ1-4 TRBV19 NA NA CASSIPPDEKLFF TGTGCCAGTAGTATCCCACCCGATGAAAAACTGTTTTTT
TRBJ2-5 TRBV7-2 NA TRBD2 CASSPRVAGGPPETQYF TGTGCCAGCAGCCCCCGGGTAGCGGGAGGCCCTCCGGAGACCCAGTACTTC
TRBJ2-7 TRBV10-3 NA TRBD1 CAISDRDRAAPYEQYF TGTGCCATCAGTGATAGAGACAGGGCCGCACCCTACGAGCAGTACTTC
TRBJ2-5 TRBV4-1 NA TRBD2 CASSQPPGLAEETQYF TGCGCCAGCAGCCAACCCCCTGGACTAGCGGAAGAGACCCAGTACTTC
TRBJ2-7 TRBV9 NA TRBD2 CASSASGRVYEQYF TGTGCCAGCAGCGCTAGCGGGAGGGTGTACGAGCAGTACTTC
TRBJ2-7 TRBV27 once NA CASSLLDSYEQYF TGTGCCAGCAGTTTACTTGACAGTTACGAGCAGTACTTC
TRBJ2-1 TRBV14 NA NA CASSQNTGHNEQFF TGTGCCAGCAGCCAAAATACAGGCCACAATGAGCAGTTCTTC
TRBJ1-4 TRBV10-3 NA NA CAISESPATTTNEKLFF TGTGCCATCAGTGAGTCCCCAGCAACTACAACTAATGAAAAACTGTTTTTT
TRBJ2-7 TRBV9 NA NA CASSVGYRSYEQYF TGTGCCAGCAGCGTAGGATACAGATCCTACGAGCAGTACTTC
TRBJ2-3 TRBV27 NA TRBD2 CASRYSSGSVDTQYF TGTGCCAGCAGATATTCTAGCGGGAGTGTGGATACGCAGTATTTT
TRBJ2-1 TRBV7-9 NA NA CASSLMGLANYNEQFF TGTGCCAGCAGCTTAATGGGCCTAGCTAATTACAATGAGCAGTTCTTC